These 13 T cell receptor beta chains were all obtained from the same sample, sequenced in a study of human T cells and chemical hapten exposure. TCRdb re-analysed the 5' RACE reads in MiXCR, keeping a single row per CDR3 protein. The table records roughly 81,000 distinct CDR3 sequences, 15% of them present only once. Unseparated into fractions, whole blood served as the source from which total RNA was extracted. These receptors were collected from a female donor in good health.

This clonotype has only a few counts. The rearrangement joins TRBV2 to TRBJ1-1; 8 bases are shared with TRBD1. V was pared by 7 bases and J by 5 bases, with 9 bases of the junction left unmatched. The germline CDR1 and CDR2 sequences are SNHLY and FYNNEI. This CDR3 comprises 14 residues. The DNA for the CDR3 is TGTGCCAGCACCTTCGACAGGGGAAATACTGAAGCTTTCTTT. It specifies CASTFDRGNTEAFF.

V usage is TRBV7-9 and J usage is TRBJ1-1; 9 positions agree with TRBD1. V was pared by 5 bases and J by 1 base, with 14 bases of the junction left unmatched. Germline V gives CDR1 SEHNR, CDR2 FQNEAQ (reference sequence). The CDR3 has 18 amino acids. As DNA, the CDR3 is TGTGCCAGCAGCACCGGGACAGGGACCTCAGACGCGAACACTGAAGCTTTCTTT. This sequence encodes CASSTGTGTSDANTEAFF.

CDR3 nucleotides: TGTGCCAGCAGTGAAGTTAGCAATCAGCCCCAGCATTTT. It codes for CASSEVSNQPQHF. This chain uses TRBV6-1 with TRBJ1-5; D gene ambiguous. From germline, CDR1 is MNHNS and CDR2 SASEGT. This CDR3 is built from 13 residues. V lost 1 base and J 0 bases, leaving 1 base between the germline ends.

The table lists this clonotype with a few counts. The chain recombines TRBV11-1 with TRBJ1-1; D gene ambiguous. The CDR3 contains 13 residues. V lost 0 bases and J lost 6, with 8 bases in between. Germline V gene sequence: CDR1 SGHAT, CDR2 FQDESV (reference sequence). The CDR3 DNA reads TGTGCCAGCAGCTTAGCGGAGGTATCTGAAGCTTTCTTT. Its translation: CASSLAEVSEAFF.

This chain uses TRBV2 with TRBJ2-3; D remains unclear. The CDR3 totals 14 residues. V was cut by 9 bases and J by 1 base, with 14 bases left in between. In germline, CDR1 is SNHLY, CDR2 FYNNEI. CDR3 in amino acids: CASLDIRGTDTQYF. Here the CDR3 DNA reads TGTGCCAGTTTAGACATTCGGGGCACAGATACGCAGTATTTT.

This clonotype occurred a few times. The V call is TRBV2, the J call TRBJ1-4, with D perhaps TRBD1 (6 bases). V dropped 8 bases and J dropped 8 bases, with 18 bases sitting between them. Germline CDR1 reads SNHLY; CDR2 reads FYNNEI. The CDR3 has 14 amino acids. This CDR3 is CASGVRGQSEKLFF. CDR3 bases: TGTGCCAGCGGGGTTAGAGGACAGTCCGAAAAACTGTTTTTT.

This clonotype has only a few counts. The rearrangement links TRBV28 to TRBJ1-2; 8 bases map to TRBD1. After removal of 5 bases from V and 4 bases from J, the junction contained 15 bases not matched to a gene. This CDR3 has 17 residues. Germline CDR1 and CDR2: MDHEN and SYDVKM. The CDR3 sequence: CASSPSRGPKLGYGYTF. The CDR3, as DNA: TGTGCCAGCAGTCCATCCAGGGGGCCAAAGCTAGGCTATGGCTACACCTTC.

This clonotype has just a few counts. The CDR3: CASSRQRSNYGYTF. CDR3 in DNA: TGTGCCAGCAGTCGACAGCGTTCTAACTATGGCTACACCTTC. The chain joins TRBV12-3 or TRBV12-4 to TRBJ1-2; perhaps TRBD1 as D (5 bases). CDR3 length equals 14 residues. The germline V and J ends were trimmed by 5 bases and 0 bases, with 10 bases remaining between them.

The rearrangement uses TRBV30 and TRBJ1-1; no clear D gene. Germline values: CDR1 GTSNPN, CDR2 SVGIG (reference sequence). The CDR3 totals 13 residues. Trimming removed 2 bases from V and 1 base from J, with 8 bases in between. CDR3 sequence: CAWSLQQNTEAFF. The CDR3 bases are TGTGCCTGGAGTTTACAGCAGAACACTGAAGCTTTCTTT.

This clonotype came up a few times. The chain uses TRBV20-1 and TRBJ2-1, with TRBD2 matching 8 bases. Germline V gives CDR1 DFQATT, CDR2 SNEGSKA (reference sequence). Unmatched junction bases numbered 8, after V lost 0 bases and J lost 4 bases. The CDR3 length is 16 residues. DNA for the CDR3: TGCAGTGCTAGAGATTCCCTAGCGGGCCGTTACAATGAGCAGTTCTTC. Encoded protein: CSARDSLAGRYNEQFF.

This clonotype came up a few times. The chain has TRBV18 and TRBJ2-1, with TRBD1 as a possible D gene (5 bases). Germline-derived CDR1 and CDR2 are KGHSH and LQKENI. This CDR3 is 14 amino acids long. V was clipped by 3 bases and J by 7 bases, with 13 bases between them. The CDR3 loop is CASSPTAGQNEQFF. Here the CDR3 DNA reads TGTGCCAGCTCACCTACGGCAGGGCAGAATGAGCAGTTCTTC.

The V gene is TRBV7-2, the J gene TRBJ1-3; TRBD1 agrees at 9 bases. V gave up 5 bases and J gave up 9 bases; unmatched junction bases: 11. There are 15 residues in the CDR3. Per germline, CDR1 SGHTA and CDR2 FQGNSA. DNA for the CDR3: TGTGCCAGCAGCCCCACCCAGGACAGGGGTGCCACCATATATTTT. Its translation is CASSPTQDRGATIYF.

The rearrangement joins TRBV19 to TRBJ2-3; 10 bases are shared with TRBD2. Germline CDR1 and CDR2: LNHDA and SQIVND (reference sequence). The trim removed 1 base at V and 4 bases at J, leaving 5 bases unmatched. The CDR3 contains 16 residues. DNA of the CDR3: TGTGCCAGTAGTATAGTCTCCGGGACTAGCGCAGATACGCAGTATTTT. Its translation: CASSIVSGTSADTQYF.